This TCR beta chain was identified in a study of blood T cells in healthy people across ages. Study-wide points: The study found more naive CD4+ cells and higher diversity in long-lived than aged donors. Correlation between TCR beta diversity and naive T cell percentage was strong.

Turning to this clonotype: Its antigen is still unknown.

Combining a sample-barcoded 5' primer with a J-beta primer mix, a second PCR ran for roughly 7 to 11 cycles. Each CDR3 protein is one row after TCRdb ran MiXCR on the 5' RACE reads. In the table there are about 620,000 distinct CDR3 sequences, approximately 52% of which are singletons. CDR1 LGHDT and CDR2 YNNKEL come from the germline V gene (reference sequence). The V and J ends lost 4 bases and 4 bases respectively, with 16 bases between them. This CDR3 region has 15 residues. Peripheral blood, roughly 11 milliliters per donor, was collected. The specimen sequenced was blood. The chain employs TRBV3-1 and TRBJ1-2; no clear D gene. The sequence was collected from a woman of 80 years or more in good health. The CDR3 here is CASSLRPPAGYGYTF. CDR3 nucleotides: TGTGCCAGCAGCCTTCGTCCCCCCGCGGGCTATGGCTACACCTTC.